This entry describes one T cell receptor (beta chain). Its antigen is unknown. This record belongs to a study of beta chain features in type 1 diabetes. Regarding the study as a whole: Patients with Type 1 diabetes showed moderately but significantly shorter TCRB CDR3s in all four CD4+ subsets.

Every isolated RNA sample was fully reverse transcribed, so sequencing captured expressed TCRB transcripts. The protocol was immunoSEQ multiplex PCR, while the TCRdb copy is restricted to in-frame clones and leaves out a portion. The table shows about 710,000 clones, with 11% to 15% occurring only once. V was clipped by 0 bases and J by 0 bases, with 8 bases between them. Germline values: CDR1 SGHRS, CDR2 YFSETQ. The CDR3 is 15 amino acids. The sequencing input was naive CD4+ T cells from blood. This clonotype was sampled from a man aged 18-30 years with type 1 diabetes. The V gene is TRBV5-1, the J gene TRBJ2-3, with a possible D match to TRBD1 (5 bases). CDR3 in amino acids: CASSLGDRSTDTQYF. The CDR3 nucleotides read TGCGCCAGCAGCTTGGGAGACAGAAGCACAGATACGCAGTATTTT.